This entry lists 21 T cell receptor beta chains sequenced from one sample in a study of cytotoxic CD8 clonotypes in ibrutinib-treated CLL. The repertoire was sequenced with immunoSEQ multiplex PCR; TCRdb's copy has only in-frame clones and lacks some. The sample consists of about 160,000 clones, around 80% of them appearing once. Specimen: PBMCs, collected after 24 months of ibrutinib treatment. The source of these receptors is a human donor with chronic lymphocytic leukemia.

V gene TRBV4-3 combines with J gene TRBJ1-2; possibly TRBD1 for D (5 bases). The ends were cut back, 0 bases at V and 1 base at J, with 15 bases in the middle. The CDR3 is made up of 17 amino acids. CDR1 is LGHNA, CDR2 YSLEER, per germline. In DNA, the CDR3 is TGCGCCAGCAGCCAAGACGCAAGGGGACTTAGTAACTATGGCTACACCTTC. Its protein is CASSQDARGLSNYGYTF.

V gene TRBV7-2 combines with J gene TRBJ1-1, with unresolved D. The germline CDR1 and CDR2 sequences are SGHTA and FQGNSA. The CDR3 has 13 amino acids. V gave up 2 bases and J gave up 1 base, with 5 bases separating them. The CDR3 protein is CASSLTENTEAFF. The CDR3 DNA follows: TGTGCCAGCAGCTTAACCGAGAACACTGAAGCTTTCTTT.

The chain has TRBV30 and TRBJ1-1, with D unresolved. Trimming took 2 bases from V and 1 from J, leaving 11 bases between them. The CDR3 is made up of 14 amino acids. Germline loops: CDR1 GTSNPN, CDR2 SVGIG (reference sequence). CDR3 sequence (DNA): TGTGCCTGGAGTATCGAACGGAGGAACACTGAAGCTTTCTTT. Protein product: CAWSIERRNTEAFF.

V is TRBV19 and J is TRBJ2-5, with TRBD1 identical over 8 bases. The CDR3 contains 16 residues. Germline assignment: CDR1 LNHDA and CDR2 SQIVND (reference sequence). J gave up 7 bases and V 4 bases, and 14 bases lay outside the gene matches. CDR3 region: CASSKGQGASKGTQYF. CDR3 nucleotide sequence: TGTGCCAGTAGTAAAGGGCAGGGGGCGAGTAAGGGGACCCAGTACTTC.

The chain carries TRBV28 and TRBJ1-2, with a weak D call TRBD1 (6 bases). Germline V lookup: CDR1 MDHEN, CDR2 SYDVKM. The germline V and J ends were trimmed by 2 bases and 8 bases, with 6 bases remaining between them. The CDR3 loop spans 11 amino acids. The CDR3: CASSLRGGYTF. The DNA of the CDR3 is TGTGCCAGCAGTTTAAGGGGGGGCTACACCTTC.

V gene TRBV7-9 combines with J gene TRBJ1-2; 7 bases are shared with TRBD1. Germline V gene lookup returns CDR1 SEHNR and CDR2 FQNEAQ (reference sequence). This CDR3 is built from 15 residues. Trimming took 5 bases from V and 7 from J; bases not matched to a gene: 13. The CDR3: CASSVTPDRLAGYTF. CDR3 coding DNA: TGTGCCAGCAGCGTGACCCCGGACAGGCTAGCTGGCTACACCTTC.

The V gene is TRBV19, the J gene TRBJ2-7, with 7 bases identical to TRBD1. This CDR3 has 15 amino acids. Germline-derived CDR1 and CDR2 are LNHDA and SQIVND (reference sequence). Germline trimming cut 4 bases from V and 1 base from J; bases unmatched to any gene: 7. The CDR3 loop reads CASSKRQGNSYEQYF. The CDR3 region has the DNA TGTGCCAGTAGTAAGCGACAGGGTAATTCCTACGAGCAGTACTTC. The full variable domain, in which reference TRBV19 and TRBJ2-7 provide the parts outside the CDR3, is DGGITQSPKYLFRKEGQNVTLSCEQNLNHDAMYWYRQDPGQGLRLIYYSQIVNDFQKGDIAEGYSVSREKKESFPLTVTSAQKNPTAFYLCASSKRQGNSYEQYFGPGTRLTVT.

The chain links TRBV7-2 to TRBJ2-2, with a tentative D call TRBD2 (5 bases). Trimming removed 1 base from V and 1 base from J, with 10 bases in between. The CDR3 is 16 amino acids. Germline V gene data show CDR1 as SGHTA and CDR2 as FQGNSA. The CDR3 bases are TGTGCCAGCAGCTTAGTTGGGCGGGTGAACACCGGGGAGCTGTTTTTT. Residues: CASSLVGRVNTGELFF.

The chain combines TRBV11-2 with TRBJ1-4; D remains ambiguous. The CDR3 consists of 14 residues. V gave up 4 bases and J gave up 0 bases, with 6 bases separating them. Germline V gives CDR1 SGHAT, CDR2 FQNNGV. The CDR3 DNA follows: TGTGCCAGCAGCTATCGAGCAACTAATGAAAAACTGTTTTTT. As protein: CASSYRATNEKLFF. The whole variable domain, remainder taken from reference TRBV11-2 and TRBJ1-4, is EAGVAQSPRYKIIEKRQSVAFWCNPISGHATLYWYQQILGQGPKLLIQFQNNGVVDDSQLPKDRFSAERLKGVDSTLKIQPAKLEDSAVYLCASSYRATNEKLFFGSGTQLSVL.

The chain links TRBV18 to TRBJ2-1, with 8 bases that match TRBD2. Germline-derived CDR1 and CDR2 are KGHSH and LQKENI. With V trimmed by 3 bases and J by 8 bases, 12 bases remained unmatched. The CDR3 spans 16 residues. In nucleotides, the CDR3 is TGTGCCAGCTCACCCTATAGCGGGAAAAAGGTTGATGAGCAGTTCTTC. This gives the protein CASSPYSGKKVDEQFF. Looking up the rest from reference TRBV18 and TRBJ2-1 gives the full variable domain: NAGVMQNPRHLVRRRGQEARLRCSPMKGHSHVYWYRQLPEEGLKFMVYLQKENIIDESGMPKERFSAEFPKEGPSILRIQQVVRGDSAAYFCASSPYSGKKVDEQFFGPGTRLTVL.

V is TRBV30 and J is TRBJ1-5, with unresolved D. V lost 3 bases and J 0 bases, leaving 12 bases between the germline ends. The germline gives CDR1 GTSNPN, CDR2 SVGIG (reference sequence). The CDR3 has 15 amino acids. The CDR3: CAWSTGLLSNQPQHF. The CDR3 region has the DNA TGTGCCTGGAGCACTGGACTCCTTAGCAATCAGCCCCAGCATTTT.

The chain combines TRBV30 with TRBJ2-5; D remains unclear. V was trimmed by 0 bases and J by 7 bases, leaving 9 bases between them. In germline, CDR1 is GTSNPN, CDR2 SVGIG (reference sequence). The CDR3 length is 12 residues. As DNA, the CDR3 is TGTGCCTGGAGTGTAAACGAGGCGACCCAGTACTTC. Translated: CAWSVNEATQYF.

In its sample, this clone was seen once. The chain combines TRBV9 with TRBJ1-1; D is perhaps TRBD1 (5 bases). The V and J ends lost 7 bases and 1 base respectively, with 8 bases between them. Germline V gene lookup returns CDR1 SGDLS and CDR2 YYNGEE. This CDR3 is 12 amino acids long. CDR3 sequence: CASVGQNTEAFF. The CDR3 nucleotides are TGTGCCAGCGTCGGACAGAACACTGAAGCTTTCTTT.

V gene TRBV6-1 combines with J gene TRBJ2-2; 8 nucleotides agree with TRBD1. V lost 11 bases and J lost 7; bases outside the gene matches: 9. The CDR3 contains 13 residues. The germline gives CDR1 MNHNS, CDR2 SASEGT. The CDR3 nucleotides read TGTGCCTCGCTGGACAGGGAGTACGGGGAGCTGTTTTTT. It encodes CASLDREYGELFF.

The chain carries TRBV5-8 and TRBJ1-2; D unresolved. Trimming took off 1 base at V and 8 bases at J, with 12 bases between the two ends. Germline loops: CDR1 SGHTS, CDR2 YDEGEE. The CDR3 spans 13 residues. As DNA, the CDR3 is TGTGCCAGCAGCTTGCCCCCTACCCCGGGCTACACCTTC. Encoded protein: CASSLPPTPGYTF.

This clone was counted a single time. The V call is TRBV6-6, the J call TRBJ2-1, with no clear D. Deletions cut 4 bases from V and 0 bases from J, with 13 bases between. Germline loops: CDR1 MNHNY, CDR2 SVGAGI (reference sequence). This CDR3 region has 16 residues. Here the CDR3 DNA reads TGTGCCAGCAGTTCGGCCCGGGTGAGCTCCTACAATGAGCAGTTCTTC. This codes for CASSSARVSSYNEQFF.

V is TRBV19 and J is TRBJ1-6; D is perhaps TRBD1 (5 bases). The V end lost 5 bases, the J end lost 6 bases, and 17 bases lay between the germline ends. The CDR3 spans 16 residues. Germline V gene lookup returns CDR1 LNHDA and CDR2 SQIVND (reference sequence). The CDR3 spells CASSRGAGSGNSPLHF. The CDR3 bases are TGTGCCAGTAGTCGGGGTGCAGGGTCTGGTAATTCACCCCTCCACTTT.

This CDR3 is CASSLQSAPWAPVGYEQYF. CDR3 nucleotides: TGTGCCAGCAGCTTACAATCGGCCCCTTGGGCCCCTGTCGGGTACGAGCAGTACTTC. This sequence joins TRBV7-2 and TRBJ2-7; D is uncertain. This CDR3 spans 19 amino acids. Trimming removed 2 bases from V and 4 bases from J, with 27 bases in between. Germline loops: CDR1 SGHTA, CDR2 FQGNSA.

The chain is built from TRBV27 and TRBJ1-5; D is uncertain. Germline V CDR1 and CDR2: MNHEY, SMNVEV (reference sequence). The V and J ends lost 5 bases and 1 base respectively, with 9 bases between them. This CDR3 has 14 residues. The CDR3, as DNA: TGTGCCAGCAGTCCCCGTTTAAGCAATCAGCCCCAGCATTTT. Translation: CASSPRLSNQPQHF.

The chain recombines TRBV6-1 with TRBJ1-2; perhaps TRBD1 as D (6 bases). The V end was cut by 4 bases, the J end by 2 bases, with 14 bases between. Germline CDR1 MNHNS, CDR2 SASEGT. The CDR3 sequence is 15 residues long. CDR3 residues: CASSGFPGVNYGYTF. CDR3 nucleotide sequence: TGTGCCAGCAGTGGCTTTCCAGGGGTAAACTATGGCTACACCTTC.

This chain connects TRBV20-1 to TRBJ2-1; TRBD2 might be the D (6 bases). The CDR3 runs to 11 residues. V was shortened by 6 bases and J by 14 bases, with 17 bases between the two germline ends. Germline CDR1 DFQATT, CDR2 SNEGSKA (reference sequence). The CDR3 reads CSAARGLVEFF. For the CDR3, the DNA is TGCAGTGCGGCGCGGGGTTTGGTGGAGTTCTTC.